This T cell receptor beta chain is from a study of control samples from healthy donors and cancer patients (dated by TCRdb to 2020 to 2021). This clone appeared a few times. The target of this receptor is not known. Nothing much larger sits one base from this clone, and base qualities are not available. CDR1 SGHTA and CDR2 FQGTGA were looked up in the germline V gene. Trimming takes 5 bases off V and 6 bases off J; junction bases not matched to a gene: 10. The CDR3 sequence holds 15 residues, the cysteine and phenylalanine included. The sequence is cut down to CDR3 DNA, 45 bases in frame from base 1. Receptor amplification or capture employed the immunoSEQ multiplex PCR assay. This is the immuneACCESS table as TCRdb keeps it, with only in-frame sequences that have V and J called. A part of the clones is gone; compared with another copy, unresolved V genes explain less than half, and the rest is unexplained. Counted in this sample were about 180,000 clones; approximately 94% of them appeared once. The ten largest clones represent more than 1.3% of the sample.

The source of this sequence is a man between 25 and 39 years old in good health. The sequenced material came from blood. The rearrangement combines TRBV7-3 with TRBJ2-7; TRBD1 lines up with 10 middle nucleotides. DNA sequence: TGTGCCAGCAGCCCGACAGGGGGCGCTTCGGGCGAGCAGTACTTC. The resulting protein is CASSPTGGASGEQYF.